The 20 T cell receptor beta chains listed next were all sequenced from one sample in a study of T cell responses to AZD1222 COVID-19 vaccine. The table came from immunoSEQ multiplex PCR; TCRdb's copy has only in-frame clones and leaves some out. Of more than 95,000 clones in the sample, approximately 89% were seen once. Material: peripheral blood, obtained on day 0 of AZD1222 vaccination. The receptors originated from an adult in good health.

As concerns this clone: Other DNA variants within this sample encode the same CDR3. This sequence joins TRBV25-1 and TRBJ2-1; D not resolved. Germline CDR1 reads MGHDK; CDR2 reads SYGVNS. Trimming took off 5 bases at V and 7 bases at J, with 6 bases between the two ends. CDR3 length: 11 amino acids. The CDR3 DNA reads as TGTGCCAGCAGTCCGAATAATGAGCAGTTCTTC. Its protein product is CASSPNNEQFF. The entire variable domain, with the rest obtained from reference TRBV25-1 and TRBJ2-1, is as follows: EADIYQTPRYLVIGTGKKITLECSQTMGHDKMYWYQQDPGMELHLIHYSYGVNSTEKGDLSSESTVSRIRTEHFPLTLESARPSHTSQYLCASSPNNEQFFGPGTRLTVL.

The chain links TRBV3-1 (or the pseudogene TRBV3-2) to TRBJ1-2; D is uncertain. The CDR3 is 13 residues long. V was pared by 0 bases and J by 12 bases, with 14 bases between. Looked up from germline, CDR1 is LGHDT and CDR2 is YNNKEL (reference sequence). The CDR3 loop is CASSQDKTPANTF. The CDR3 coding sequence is TGTGCCAGCAGCCAAGATAAAACCCCGGCCAACACCTTC.

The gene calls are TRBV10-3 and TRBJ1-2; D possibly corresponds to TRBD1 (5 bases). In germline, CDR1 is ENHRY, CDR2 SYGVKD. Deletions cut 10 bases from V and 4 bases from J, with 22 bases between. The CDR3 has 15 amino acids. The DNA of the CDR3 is TGTGCCACCTTAGCATCGACCAGGGTGTCCTATGGCTACACCTTC. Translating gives CATLASTRVSYGYTF.

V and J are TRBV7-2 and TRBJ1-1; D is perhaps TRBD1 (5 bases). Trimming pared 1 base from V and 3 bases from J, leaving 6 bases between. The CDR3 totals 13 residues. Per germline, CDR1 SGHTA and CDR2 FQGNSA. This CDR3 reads CASSLVGDTEAFF. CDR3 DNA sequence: TGTGCCAGCAGCTTAGTAGGGGACACTGAAGCTTTCTTT.

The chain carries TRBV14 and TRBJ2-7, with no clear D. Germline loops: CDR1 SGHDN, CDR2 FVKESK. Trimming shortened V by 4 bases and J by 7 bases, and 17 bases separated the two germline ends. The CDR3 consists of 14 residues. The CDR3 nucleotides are TGTGCCAGCAGCCTGATACACAGCTATCTGGAGCAGTACTTC. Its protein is CASSLIHSYLEQYF.

The CDR3 bases are TGTGCCAGCAGCTTAGCGGAACTCCTCGGCTACACCTTC. This gives the protein CASSLAELLGYTF. The chain is built from TRBV7-2 and TRBJ1-2; D unresolved. Per germline, CDR1 SGHTA and CDR2 FQGNSA. The CDR3 is made up of 13 amino acids. The V gene lost 0 bases and the J gene lost 8 bases, with 10 bases spanning the gap.

DNA for the CDR3: TGTGCCAGCAGCTTAGATCATGCAGGGGCCTACGAGCAGTACTTC. It codes for CASSLDHAGAYEQYF. The V call is TRBV11-3, the J call TRBJ2-7; possible D gene TRBD1, 6 bases. This CDR3 spans 15 amino acids. Trimming took 0 bases from V and 2 from J, leaving 11 bases between them. Germline V gene sequence: CDR1 SGHNT, CDR2 YENEEA.

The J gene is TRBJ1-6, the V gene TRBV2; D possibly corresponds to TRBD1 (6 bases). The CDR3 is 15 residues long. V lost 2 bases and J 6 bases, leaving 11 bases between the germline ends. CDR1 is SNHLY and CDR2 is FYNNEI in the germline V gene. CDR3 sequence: CASSERDTINSPLHF. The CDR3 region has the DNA TGTGCCAGCAGTGAAAGGGACACGATTAATTCACCCCTCCACTTT.

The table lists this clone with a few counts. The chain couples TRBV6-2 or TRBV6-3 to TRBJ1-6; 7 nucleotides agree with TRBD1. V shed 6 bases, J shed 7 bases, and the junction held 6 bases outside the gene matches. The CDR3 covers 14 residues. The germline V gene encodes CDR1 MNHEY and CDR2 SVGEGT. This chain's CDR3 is CASSGGQLNSPLHF. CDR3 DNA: TGTGCCAGCAGCGGGGGACAGCTAAATTCACCCCTCCACTTT.

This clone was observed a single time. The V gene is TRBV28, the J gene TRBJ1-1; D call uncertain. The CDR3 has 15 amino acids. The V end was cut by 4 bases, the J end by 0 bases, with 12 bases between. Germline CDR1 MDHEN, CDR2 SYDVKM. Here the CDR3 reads CASSYQPQMNTEAFF. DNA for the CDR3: TGTGCCAGCAGTTACCAACCCCAGATGAACACTGAAGCTTTCTTT. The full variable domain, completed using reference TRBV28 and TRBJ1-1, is DVKVTQSSRYLVKRTGEKVFLECVQDMDHENMFWYRQDPGLGLRLIYFSYDVKMKEKGDIPEGYSVSREKKERFSLILESASTNQTSMYLCASSYQPQMNTEAFFGQGTRLTVV.

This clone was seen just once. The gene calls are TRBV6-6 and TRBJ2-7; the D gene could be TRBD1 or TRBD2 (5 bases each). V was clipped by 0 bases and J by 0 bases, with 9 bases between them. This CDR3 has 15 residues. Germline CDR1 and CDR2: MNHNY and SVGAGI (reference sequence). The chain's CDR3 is CASSYSQGPSYEQYF. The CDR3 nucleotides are TGTGCCAGCAGTTACTCTCAGGGACCCTCCTACGAGCAGTACTTC.

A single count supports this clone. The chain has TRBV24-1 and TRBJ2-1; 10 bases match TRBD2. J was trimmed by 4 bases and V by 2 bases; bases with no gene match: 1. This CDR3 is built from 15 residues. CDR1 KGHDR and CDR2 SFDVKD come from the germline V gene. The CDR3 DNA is TGTGCCACCAGTGATTGGACTAGCGGTTACAATGAGCAGTTCTTC. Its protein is CATSDWTSGYNEQFF.

The CDR3 nucleotides read TGTGCCAGCAGCTCAGGCGGGAGTGTCGGGGAGCTGTTTTTT. Residues: CASSSGGSVGELFF. The V and J genes are TRBV11-3 and TRBJ2-2; 7 bases map to TRBD2. The CDR3 is 14 amino acids. Germline V gives CDR1 SGHNT, CDR2 YENEEA. V was clipped by 4 bases and J by 7 bases; unmatched bases: 6. Full variable domain (outside the CDR3, taken from reference TRBV11-3 and TRBJ2-2): EAGVVQSPRYKIIEKKQPVAFWCNPISGHNTLYWYLQNLGQGPELLIRYENEEAVDDSQLPKDRFSAERLKGVDSTLKIQPAELGDSAVYLCASSSGGSVGELFFGEGSRLTVL.

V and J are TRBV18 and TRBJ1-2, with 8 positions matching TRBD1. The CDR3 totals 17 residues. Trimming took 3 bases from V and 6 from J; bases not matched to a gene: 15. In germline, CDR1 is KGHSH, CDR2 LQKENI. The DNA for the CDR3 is TGTGCCAGCTCACCCAAGACAGGGGATTTGGGAGTGGATGGCTACACCTTC. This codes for CASSPKTGDLGVDGYTF.

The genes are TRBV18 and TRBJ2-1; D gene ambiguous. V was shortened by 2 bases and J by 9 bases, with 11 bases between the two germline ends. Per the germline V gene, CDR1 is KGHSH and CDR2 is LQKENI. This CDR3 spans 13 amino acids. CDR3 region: CASSPGVRSEQFF. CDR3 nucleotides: TGTGCCAGCTCACCAGGGGTACGGAGTGAGCAGTTCTTC.

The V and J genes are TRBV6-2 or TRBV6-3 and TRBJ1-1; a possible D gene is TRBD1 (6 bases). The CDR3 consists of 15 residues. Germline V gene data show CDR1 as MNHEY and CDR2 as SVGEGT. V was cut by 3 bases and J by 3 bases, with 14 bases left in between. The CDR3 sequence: CASSYLQGKYTEAFF. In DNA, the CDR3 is TGTGCCAGCAGTTATTTACAGGGCAAGTACACTGAAGCTTTCTTT.

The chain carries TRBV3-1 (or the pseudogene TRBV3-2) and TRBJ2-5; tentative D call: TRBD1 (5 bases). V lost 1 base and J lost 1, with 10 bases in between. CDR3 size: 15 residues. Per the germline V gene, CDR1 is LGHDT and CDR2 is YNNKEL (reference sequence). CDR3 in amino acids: CASSQGGRIQETQYF. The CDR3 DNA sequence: TGTGCCAGCAGCCAAGGGGGCAGGATCCAAGAGACCCAGTACTTC.

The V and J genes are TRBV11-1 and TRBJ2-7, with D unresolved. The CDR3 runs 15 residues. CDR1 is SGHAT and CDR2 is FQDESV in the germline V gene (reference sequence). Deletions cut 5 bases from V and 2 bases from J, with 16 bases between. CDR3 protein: CASSVEGQSAYEQYF. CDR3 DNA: TGTGCCAGCAGCGTAGAAGGGCAGTCGGCCTACGAGCAGTACTTC.

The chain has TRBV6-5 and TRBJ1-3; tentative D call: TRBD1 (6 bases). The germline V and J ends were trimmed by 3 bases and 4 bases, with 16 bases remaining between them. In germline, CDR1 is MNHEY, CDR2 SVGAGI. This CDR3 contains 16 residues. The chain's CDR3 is CASSYEGRGWGNTIYF. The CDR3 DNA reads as TGTGCCAGCAGTTATGAGGGTAGGGGGTGGGGAAACACCATATATTTT.

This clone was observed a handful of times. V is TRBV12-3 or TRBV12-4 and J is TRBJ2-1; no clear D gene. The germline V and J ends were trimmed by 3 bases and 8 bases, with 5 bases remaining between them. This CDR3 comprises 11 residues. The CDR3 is CASSFGHEQFF. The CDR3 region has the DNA TGTGCCAGCAGTTTCGGCCATGAGCAGTTCTTC.